This entry lists 23 T cell receptor beta chains sequenced from one sample in a study of blood T cell repertoires in COVID-19. The method was immunoSEQ multiplex PCR; TCRdb's version includes in-frame clones alone and lacks a portion of them. The sample shows 94,000 or so clones, roughly 91% of them seen only once. The sequencing input was peripheral blood. Receptors were obtained from a woman older than 75 with active COVID-19.

The chain couples TRBV5-1 to TRBJ2-7; 9 nucleotides match TRBD2. Trimming cost V 2 bases and J 1 base; bases outside gene matches: 7. The CDR3 is 16 residues long. Germline V gene lookup returns CDR1 SGHRS and CDR2 YFSETQ. The DNA for the CDR3 is TGCGCCAGCAGCTTCGGAAGTAGCGGGAGATCCTACGAGCAGTACTTC. As protein: CASSFGSSGRSYEQYF.

The V and J genes are TRBV10-3 and TRBJ2-3; 8 nucleotides line up with TRBD2. This CDR3 region has 16 residues. Per the germline V gene, CDR1 is ENHRY and CDR2 is SYGVKD. V dropped 0 bases and J dropped 2; count of bases not matched to a gene: 4. The CDR3 nucleotides read TGTGCCATCAGTGAGTCGGGACTAGGTGTCACAGATACGCAGTATTTT. Translation: CAISESGLGVTDTQYF.

The chain links TRBV5-1 to TRBJ1-3, with unresolved D. Germline V lookup: CDR1 SGHRS, CDR2 YFSETQ. V lost 3 bases to trimming and J lost 0 bases, with 10 bases between them. This CDR3 is built from 15 residues. CDR3 coding DNA: TGCGCCAGCAGCTCCTACCAGGCCTCTGGAAACACCATATATTTT. Translated: CASSSYQASGNTIYF. Looking up the rest from reference TRBV5-1 and TRBJ1-3 gives the full variable domain: KAGVTQTPRYLIKTRGQQVTLSCSPISGHRSVSWYQQTPGQGLQFLFEYFSETQRNKGNFPGRFSGRQFSNSRSEMNVSTLELGDSALYLCASSSYQASGNTIYFGEGSWLTVV.

J is TRBJ2-1 and V is TRBV5-1, with 8 positions matching TRBD2. The V gene's germline CDR1 is SGHRS and CDR2 YFSETQ. The ends lost 4 bases at V and 7 bases at J; junction bases unmatched: 4. The CDR3 contains 13 residues. CDR3: CASSPGTRNEQFF. The CDR3 nucleotides are TGCGCCAGCAGCCCCGGGACTAGAAATGAGCAGTTCTTC.

The rearrangement uses TRBV29-1 and TRBJ2-5; 12 bases are shared with TRBD2. The germline V gene encodes CDR1 SQVTM and CDR2 ANQGSEA. The CDR3 has 17 amino acids. V was clipped by 4 bases and J by 0 bases; unmatched bases: 9. The DNA of the CDR3 is TGCAGCGTTGGTCGGACTAGCGGGACCCAGTACCAAGAGACCCAGTACTTC. Translation: CSVGRTSGTQYQETQYF.

J is TRBJ2-7 and V is TRBV5-3, with 9 bases identical to TRBD2. TRBV5-3 is an ORF, and what it does is uncertain. V lost 4 bases, J lost 5 bases, and 10 bases stayed unmatched. CDR3 length equals 15 residues. CDR3: CARSMGREGLHEQYF. The CDR3 DNA reads as TGTGCCAGAAGCATGGGGCGGGAGGGCCTCCACGAGCAGTACTTC.

The rearrangement uses TRBV3-1 (or the pseudogene TRBV3-2) and TRBJ2-7, with a tentative D call TRBD2 (6 bases). Trimming left V 0 bases short and J 10 bases short, with 13 bases between. Per germline, CDR1 LGHDT and CDR2 YNNKEL (reference sequence). This CDR3 has 13 residues. Here the CDR3 reads CASSQEDLDYQYF. The CDR3, as DNA: TGTGCCAGCAGCCAAGAGGACTTGGACTATCAGTACTTC.

The chain joins TRBV6-6 to TRBJ2-1; 9 bases match TRBD1. The germline V gene has CDR1 MNHNY and CDR2 SVGAGI (reference sequence). Trimming took 2 bases from V and 4 from J; bases not matched to a gene: 6. The CDR3 length is 16 residues. CDR3 nucleotide sequence: TGTGCCAGCAGTTACGGACAGGGGCCATATTACAATGAGCAGTTCTTC. This gives the protein CASSYGQGPYYNEQFF.

This clone has more than one count but fewer than ten. The CDR3 loop is CASSHGLAGVQEQYF. The CDR3 nucleotides are TGTGCCAGCAGCCACGGACTAGCGGGAGTACAAGAGCAGTACTTC. The chain couples TRBV4-2 to TRBJ2-7; 13 nucleotides align to TRBD2. V shed 3 bases, J shed 7 bases, and the junction held 6 bases outside the gene matches. Germline V gene data show CDR1 as LGHNA and CDR2 as YNFKEQ. This CDR3 comprises 15 residues.

The chain combines TRBV24-1 with TRBJ2-1; 11 nucleotides align to TRBD2. Trimming removed 0 bases from V and 8 bases from J; junction bases left unmatched: 17. Germline assignment: CDR1 KGHDR and CDR2 SFDVKD. There are 20 residues in the CDR3. CDR3 DNA: TGTGCCACCAGTGATTTGCAGGGGGTCCCCACTAGCGGGAGTATAGATGAGCAGTTCTTC. Protein sequence: CATSDLQGVPTSGSIDEQFF.

The J gene is TRBJ2-1, the V gene TRBV27; maybe TRBD1 (5 bases). In germline, CDR1 is MNHEY, CDR2 SMNVEV (reference sequence). V was shortened by 5 bases and J by 7 bases, with 15 bases between the two germline ends. The CDR3 length is 14 residues. The CDR3 DNA reads as TGTGCCAGCAGTCGAACTCAGGGAAGGAATGAGCAGTTCTTC. This gives the protein CASSRTQGRNEQFF.

The chain combines TRBV19 with TRBJ1-1; 9 bases align to TRBD1. Germline V gene lookup returns CDR1 LNHDA and CDR2 SQIVND (reference sequence). The CDR3 has 15 amino acids. With 7 bases clipped from V and 5 bases from J, the junction kept 11 bases outside the gene matches. CDR3 amino acids: CASIQEGQGGTEAFF. The CDR3 DNA follows: TGTGCCAGTATCCAGGAGGGACAGGGAGGTACTGAAGCTTTCTTT.

A few counts support this clone. The chain recombines TRBV25-1 with TRBJ2-5, with a weak D call TRBD1 (6 bases). Trimming took 3 bases from V and 2 from J, leaving 10 bases between them. The CDR3 covers 14 residues. CDR1 is MGHDK and CDR2 is SYGVNS in the germline V gene. The CDR3 DNA sequence: TGTGCCAGCAGTGACCACAGGGCTCAAGAGACCCAGTACTTC. This gives the protein CASSDHRAQETQYF.

The chain couples TRBV21-1 to TRBJ2-3; TRBD2 was called by the table and not checked on the DNA. TRBV21-1 is a pseudogene segment. The CDR3 is 11 amino acids. The CDR3 sequence: CASSREGSQYF. The DNA for the CDR3 is TGTGCCAGCAGCAGAGAGGGTTCTCAGTATTTT.

The chain carries TRBV19 and TRBJ2-5; D might be TRBD1 (6 bases). Trimming took off 3 bases at V and 3 bases at J, with 11 bases between the two ends. The germline CDR1 and CDR2 sequences are LNHDA and SQIVND (reference sequence). The length of the CDR3 is 14 residues. In DNA form, the CDR3 reads TGTGCCAGTAGTATGCACAGGGATAAAGAGACCCAGTACTTC. This gives the protein CASSMHRDKETQYF.

The chain carries TRBV6-2 or TRBV6-3 and TRBJ1-1; TRBD1 agrees at 10 bases. The CDR3 is made up of 15 amino acids. CDR1 and CDR2 (germline): MNHEY, SVGEGT. V dropped 5 bases and J dropped 4; count of bases not matched to a gene: 7. The CDR3 protein is CASSHWTGGITEAFF. The CDR3 DNA is TGTGCCAGCAGTCACTGGACAGGGGGAATCACTGAAGCTTTCTTT.

The CDR3 nucleotides are TGTGCCAGCGCTGGGGAGTTAGGAGAGACCCAGTACTTC. Its protein is CASAGELGETQYF. This chain links TRBV2 with TRBJ2-5, with D perhaps TRBD2 (5 bases). The germline V gene encodes CDR1 SNHLY and CDR2 FYNNEI. The V and J ends lost 8 bases and 4 bases respectively, with 14 bases between them. The length of the CDR3 is 13 residues.

V gene TRBV3-1 (or the pseudogene TRBV3-2) combines with J gene TRBJ1-2; 8 bases align to TRBD1. V gave up 4 bases and J gave up 4 bases; unmatched junction bases: 5. In germline, CDR1 is LGHDT, CDR2 YNNKEL (reference sequence). The CDR3 has 14 residues. The CDR3 sequence: CASSRGQGGYGYTF. The CDR3 region has the DNA TGTGCCAGCAGCCGAGGACAGGGAGGCTATGGCTACACCTTC.

The genes are TRBV5-1 and TRBJ1-1; D gene unclear. The CDR3 extends over 13 amino acids. Looked up from germline, CDR1 is SGHRS and CDR2 is YFSETQ. Trimming shortened V by 2 bases and J by 5 bases, and 10 bases separated the two germline ends. The CDR3: CASSFEGRTEAFF. In nucleotides, the CDR3 is TGCGCCAGCAGCTTCGAGGGAAGGACTGAAGCTTTCTTT.

This clone was seen just once. This same CDR3 is encoded by further DNA sequences in the sample. The rearrangement uses TRBV7-2 and TRBJ2-2, with D unclear. The V end was cut by 0 bases, the J end by 6 bases, with 5 bases between. The CDR3 has 13 residues. Germline V gene lookup returns CDR1 SGHTA and CDR2 FQGNSA. CDR3 in amino acids: CASSLAGAGELFF. As DNA, the CDR3 is TGTGCCAGCAGCTTAGCGGGCGCCGGGGAGCTGTTTTTT.

This clone is a singleton in its sample. This chain connects TRBV19 to TRBJ2-7, with 11 nucleotides matching TRBD2. CDR1 is LNHDA, CDR2 SQIVND, per germline (reference sequence). This CDR3 is built from 18 residues. Unmatched junction bases numbered 13, after V lost 6 bases and J lost 0 bases. CDR3: CASRPPTSGKRGSYEQYF. CDR3 in DNA: TGTGCCAGTAGGCCGCCGACTAGCGGGAAGAGGGGCTCCTACGAGCAGTACTTC.

The chain has TRBV7-2 and TRBJ1-2; maybe TRBD1 (5 bases). Germline loops: CDR1 SGHTA, CDR2 FQGNSA. Between the trimmed V and J ends, which lost 2 bases and 4 bases, there was a span of 17 bases. This CDR3 has 16 amino acids. CDR3 in DNA: TGTGCCAGCAGCTTAAGGGGCTCCAGTGGGTCCTATGGCTACACCTTC. Its protein product is CASSLRGSSGSYGYTF.

This clone has a single count. The chain joins TRBV24-1 to TRBJ2-1, with TRBD2 identical over 14 bases. Germline V gene sequence: CDR1 KGHDR, CDR2 SFDVKD. The V segment lost 4 bases and the J segment 8 bases; nucleotides outside the gene matches: 9. The CDR3 spans 17 residues. Written as DNA, the CDR3 is TGTGCCACCAGTGACCTGGGGACTAGCGGGAGTCCCGATGAGCAGTTCTTC. Its protein product is CATSDLGTSGSPDEQFF.